The clone carrying this T cell receptor beta chain showed up just once. Its antigen is unidentified. Partitioning of CD4+ cells yielded a CD45RA+ naive subset and a CD45RA-negative memory subset. These data are taken from a study of shared clonotypes between healthy human individuals. General study results and limits: Naive subsets typically showed greater estimated richness than memory subsets.

The length of the CDR3 is 17 residues. The germline CDR1 and CDR2 sequences are SGHTA and FQGTGA. J gave up 2 bases and V 0 bases, and 8 bases lay outside the gene matches. Assay used: immunoSEQ multiplex PCR; TCRdb lists only in-frame clones, some missing. The data show some 900,000 clones, with about 80% seen just once and approximately 1.5% held by the top ten. V and J are TRBV7-3 and TRBJ2-3; 7 bases line up with TRBD2. Sample: memory CD4+ T cells sorted from blood. Noted subset: CD45RA-negative fraction. The origin of this receptor is a man younger than 35 in good health. In DNA, the CDR3 is TGTGCCAGCAGCTTAACTCCCCTAGCGGCGAACACAGATACGCAGTATTTT. This gives the protein CASSLTPLAANTDTQYF.